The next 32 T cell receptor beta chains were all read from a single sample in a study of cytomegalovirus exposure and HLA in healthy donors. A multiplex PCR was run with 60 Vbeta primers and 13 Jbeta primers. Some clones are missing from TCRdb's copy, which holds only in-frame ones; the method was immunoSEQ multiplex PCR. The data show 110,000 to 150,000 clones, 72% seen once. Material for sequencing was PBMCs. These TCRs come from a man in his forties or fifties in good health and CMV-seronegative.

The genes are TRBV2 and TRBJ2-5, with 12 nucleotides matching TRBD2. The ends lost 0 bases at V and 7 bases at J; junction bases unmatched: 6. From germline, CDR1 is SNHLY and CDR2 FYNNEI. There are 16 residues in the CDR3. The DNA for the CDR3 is TGTGCCAGCAGTGAAGCGAGACTAGCGGGAGAGGTGACCCAGTACTTC. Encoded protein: CASSEARLAGEVTQYF. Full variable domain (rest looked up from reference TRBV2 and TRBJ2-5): EPEVTQTPSHQVTQMGQEVILRCVPISNHLYFYWYRQILGQKVEFLVSFYNNEISEKSEIFDDQFSVERPDGSNFTLKIRSTKLEDSAMYFCASSEARLAGEVTQYFGPGTRLLVL.

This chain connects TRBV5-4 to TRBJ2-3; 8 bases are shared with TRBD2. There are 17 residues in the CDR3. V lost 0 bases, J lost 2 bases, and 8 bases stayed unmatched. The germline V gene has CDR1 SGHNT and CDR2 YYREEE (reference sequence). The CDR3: CASSLGRSGGPTDTQYF. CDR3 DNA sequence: TGTGCCAGCAGCTTGGGCCGGAGCGGGGGACCCACAGATACGCAGTATTTT.

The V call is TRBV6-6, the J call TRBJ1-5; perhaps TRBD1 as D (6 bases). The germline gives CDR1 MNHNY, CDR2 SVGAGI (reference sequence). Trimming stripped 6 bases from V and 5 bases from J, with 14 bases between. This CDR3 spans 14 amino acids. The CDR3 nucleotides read TGTGCCAGCAGACCCTTGGGGGCGCATCAGCCCCAGCATTTT. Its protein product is CASRPLGAHQPQHF.

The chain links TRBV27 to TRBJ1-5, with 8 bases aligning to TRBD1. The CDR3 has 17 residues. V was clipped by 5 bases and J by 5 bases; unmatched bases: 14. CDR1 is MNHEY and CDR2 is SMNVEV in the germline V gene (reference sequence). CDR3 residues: CASSPQSDRGSDQPQHF. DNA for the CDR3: TGTGCCAGCAGTCCTCAAAGTGACAGGGGCAGTGATCAGCCCCAGCATTTT.

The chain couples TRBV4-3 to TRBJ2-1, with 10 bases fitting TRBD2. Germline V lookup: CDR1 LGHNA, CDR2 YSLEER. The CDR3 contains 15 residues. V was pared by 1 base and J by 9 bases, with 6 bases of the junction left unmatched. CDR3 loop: CASSQAPSGRGEQFF. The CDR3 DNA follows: TGCGCCAGCAGCCAAGCTCCTAGCGGGAGAGGTGAGCAGTTCTTC.

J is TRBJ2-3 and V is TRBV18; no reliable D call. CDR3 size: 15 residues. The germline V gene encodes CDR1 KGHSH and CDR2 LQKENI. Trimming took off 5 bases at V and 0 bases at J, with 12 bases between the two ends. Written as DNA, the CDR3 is TGTGCCAGCTCATCCCGAGAAACTAGCACAGATACGCAGTATTTT. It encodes CASSSRETSTDTQYF.

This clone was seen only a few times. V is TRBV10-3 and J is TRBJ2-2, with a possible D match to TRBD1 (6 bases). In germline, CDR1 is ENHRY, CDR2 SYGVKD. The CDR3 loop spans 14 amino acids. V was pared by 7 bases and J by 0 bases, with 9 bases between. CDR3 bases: TGTGCCATCACCGGACAGTCGAACACCGGGGAGCTGTTTTTT. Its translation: CAITGQSNTGELFF.

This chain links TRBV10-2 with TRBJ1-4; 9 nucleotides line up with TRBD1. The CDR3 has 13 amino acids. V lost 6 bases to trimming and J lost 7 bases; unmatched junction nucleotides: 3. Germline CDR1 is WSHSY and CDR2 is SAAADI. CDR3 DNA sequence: TGCGCCAGCAGGGACAGGGGCTTTGAAAAACTGTTTTTT. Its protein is CASRDRGFEKLFF.

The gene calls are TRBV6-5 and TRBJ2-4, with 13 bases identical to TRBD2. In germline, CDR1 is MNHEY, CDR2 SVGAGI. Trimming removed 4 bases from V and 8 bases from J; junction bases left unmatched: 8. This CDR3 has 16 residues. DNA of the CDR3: TGTGCCAGCAGTTCCATTGCACTAGCGGGAGGGGACATTCAGTACTTC. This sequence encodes CASSSIALAGGDIQYF.

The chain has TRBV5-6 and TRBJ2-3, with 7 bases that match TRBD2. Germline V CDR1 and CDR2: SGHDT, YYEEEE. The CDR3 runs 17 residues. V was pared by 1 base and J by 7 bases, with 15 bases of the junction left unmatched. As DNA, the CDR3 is TGTGCCAGCAGCTTGATCCGACTAGCAAGCTCTTCGAATACGCAGTATTTT. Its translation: CASSLIRLASSSNTQYF. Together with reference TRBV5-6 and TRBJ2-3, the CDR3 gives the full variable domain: DAGVTQSPTHLIKTRGQQVTLRCSPKSGHDTVSWYQQALGQGPQFIFQYYEEEERQRGNFPDRFSGHQFPNYSSELNVNALLLGDSALYLCASSLIRLASSSNTQYFGPGTRLTVL.

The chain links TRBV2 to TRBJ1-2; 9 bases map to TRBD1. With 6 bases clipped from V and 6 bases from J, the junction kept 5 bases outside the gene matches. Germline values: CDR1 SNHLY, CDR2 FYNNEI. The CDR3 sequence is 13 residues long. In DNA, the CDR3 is TGTGCCAGCAGCCAGGACAGGGGACATGGCTACACCTTC. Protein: CASSQDRGHGYTF.

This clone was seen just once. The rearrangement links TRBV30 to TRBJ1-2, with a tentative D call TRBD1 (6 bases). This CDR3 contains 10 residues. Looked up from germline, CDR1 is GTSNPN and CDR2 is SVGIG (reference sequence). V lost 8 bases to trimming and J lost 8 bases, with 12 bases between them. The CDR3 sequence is CAGGEDGYTF. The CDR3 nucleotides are TGTGCCGGGGGCGAAGACGGCTACACCTTC.

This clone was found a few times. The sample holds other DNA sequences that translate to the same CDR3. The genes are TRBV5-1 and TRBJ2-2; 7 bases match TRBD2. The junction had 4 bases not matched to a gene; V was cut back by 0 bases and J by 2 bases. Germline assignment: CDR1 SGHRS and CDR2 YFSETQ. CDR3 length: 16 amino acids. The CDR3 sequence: CASSLGLADNTGELFF. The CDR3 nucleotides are TGCGCCAGCAGCTTGGGGCTAGCGGACAACACCGGGGAGCTGTTTTTT.

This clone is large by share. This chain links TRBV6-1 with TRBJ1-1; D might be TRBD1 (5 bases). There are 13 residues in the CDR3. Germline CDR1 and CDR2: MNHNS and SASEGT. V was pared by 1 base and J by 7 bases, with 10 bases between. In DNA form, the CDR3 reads TGTGCCAGCAGTGAAGGGGACGGGGGTGAAGCTTTCTTT. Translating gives CASSEGDGGEAFF.

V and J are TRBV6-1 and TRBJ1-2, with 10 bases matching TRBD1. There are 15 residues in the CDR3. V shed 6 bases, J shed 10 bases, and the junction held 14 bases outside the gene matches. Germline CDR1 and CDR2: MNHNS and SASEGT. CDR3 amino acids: CASSPDRGVSGPYTF. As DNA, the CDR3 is TGTGCCAGCAGCCCGGACAGGGGGGTATCTGGTCCCTACACCTTC.

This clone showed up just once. The CDR3 DNA reads TGCAGCGAGACGGGTACCCAGTACTTC. Its translation: CSETGTQYF. The V call is TRBV29-1, the J call TRBJ2-5; D not resolved. Looked up from germline, CDR1 is SQVTM and CDR2 is ANQGSEA. V was cut by 7 bases and J by 8 bases, with 8 bases left in between. The CDR3 totals 9 residues.

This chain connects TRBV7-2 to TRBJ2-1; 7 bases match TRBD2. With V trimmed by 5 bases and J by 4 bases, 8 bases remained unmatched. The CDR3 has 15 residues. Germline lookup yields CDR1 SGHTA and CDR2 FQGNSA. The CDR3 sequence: CASSIVAGTYNEQFF. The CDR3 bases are TGTGCCAGCAGCATTGTAGCGGGCACATACAATGAGCAGTTCTTC.

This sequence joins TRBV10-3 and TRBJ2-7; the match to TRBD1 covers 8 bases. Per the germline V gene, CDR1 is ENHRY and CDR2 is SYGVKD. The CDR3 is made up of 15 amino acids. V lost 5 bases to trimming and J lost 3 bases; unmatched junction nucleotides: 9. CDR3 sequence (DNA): TGTGCCATCAGTAAGAGGGACAGGTCCCTCTACGAGCAGTACTTC. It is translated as CAISKRDRSLYEQYF.

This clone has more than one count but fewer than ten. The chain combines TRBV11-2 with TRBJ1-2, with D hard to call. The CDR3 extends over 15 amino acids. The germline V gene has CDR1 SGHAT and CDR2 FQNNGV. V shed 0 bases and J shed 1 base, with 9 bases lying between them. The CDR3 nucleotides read TGTGCCAGCAGCTTAGATAGCGGCAGTAACTATGGCTACACCTTC. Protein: CASSLDSGSNYGYTF.

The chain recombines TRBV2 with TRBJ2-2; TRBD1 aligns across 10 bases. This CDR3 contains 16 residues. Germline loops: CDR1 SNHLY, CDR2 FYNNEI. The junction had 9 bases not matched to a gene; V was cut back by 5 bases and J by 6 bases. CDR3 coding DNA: TGTGCCAGCAGTTACCCGGGACAGGGGTTTCCCGGGGAGCTGTTTTTT. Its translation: CASSYPGQGFPGELFF.

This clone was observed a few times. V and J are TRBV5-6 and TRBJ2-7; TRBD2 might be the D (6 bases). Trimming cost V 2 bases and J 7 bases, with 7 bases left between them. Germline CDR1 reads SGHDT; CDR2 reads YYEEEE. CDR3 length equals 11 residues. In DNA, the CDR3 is TGTGCCAGCAGCTTTGGGGGGGAGCAGTACTTC. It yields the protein CASSFGGEQYF.

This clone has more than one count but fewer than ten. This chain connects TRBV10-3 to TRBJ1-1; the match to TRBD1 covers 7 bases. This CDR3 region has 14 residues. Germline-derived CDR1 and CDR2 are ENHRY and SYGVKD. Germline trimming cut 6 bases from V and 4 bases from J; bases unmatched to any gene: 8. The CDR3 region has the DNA TGTGCCATCAGCTCTACGCAGGGGGGCACTGAAGCTTTCTTT. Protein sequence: CAISSTQGGTEAFF.

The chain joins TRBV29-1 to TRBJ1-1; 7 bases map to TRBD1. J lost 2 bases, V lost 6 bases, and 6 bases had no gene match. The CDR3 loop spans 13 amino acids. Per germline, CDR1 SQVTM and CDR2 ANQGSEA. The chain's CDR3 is CSVGRQGNTEAFF. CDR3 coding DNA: TGCAGCGTCGGTCGACAGGGAAACACTGAAGCTTTCTTT.

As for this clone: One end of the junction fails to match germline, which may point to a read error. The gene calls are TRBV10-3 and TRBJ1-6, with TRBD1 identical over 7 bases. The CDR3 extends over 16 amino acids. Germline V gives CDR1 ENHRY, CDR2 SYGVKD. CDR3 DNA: TGTGCCATCAGTAAGTCGGCGGCAGGGGGTGACTCACCCCTCCACTTT. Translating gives CAISKSAAGGDSPLHF.

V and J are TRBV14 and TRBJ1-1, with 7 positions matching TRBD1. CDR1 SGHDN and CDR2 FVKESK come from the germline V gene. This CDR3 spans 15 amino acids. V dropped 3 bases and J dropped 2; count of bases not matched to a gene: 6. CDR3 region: CASSQIGTANTEAFF. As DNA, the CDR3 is TGTGCCAGCAGCCAGATCGGGACAGCAAACACTGAAGCTTTCTTT.

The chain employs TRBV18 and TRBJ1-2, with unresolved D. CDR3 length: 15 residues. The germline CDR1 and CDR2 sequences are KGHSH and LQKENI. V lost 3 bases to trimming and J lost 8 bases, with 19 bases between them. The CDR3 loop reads CASSPDPRGGGGYTF. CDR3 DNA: TGTGCCAGCTCACCGGACCCGCGGGGTGGAGGAGGCTACACCTTC.

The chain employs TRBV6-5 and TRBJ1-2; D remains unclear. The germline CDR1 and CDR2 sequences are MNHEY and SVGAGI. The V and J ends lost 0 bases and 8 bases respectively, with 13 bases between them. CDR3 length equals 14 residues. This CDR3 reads CASSYSGGLGGYTF. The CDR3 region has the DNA TGTGCCAGCAGTTACTCTGGAGGGTTGGGGGGCTACACCTTC.

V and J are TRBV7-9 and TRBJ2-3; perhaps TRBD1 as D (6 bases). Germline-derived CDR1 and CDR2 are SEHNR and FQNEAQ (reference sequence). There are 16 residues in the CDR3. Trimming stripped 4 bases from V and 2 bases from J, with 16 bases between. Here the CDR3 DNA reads TGTGCCAGCAGCTACGGCGAGCAGGGGAACACAGATACGCAGTATTTT. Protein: CASSYGEQGNTDTQYF.

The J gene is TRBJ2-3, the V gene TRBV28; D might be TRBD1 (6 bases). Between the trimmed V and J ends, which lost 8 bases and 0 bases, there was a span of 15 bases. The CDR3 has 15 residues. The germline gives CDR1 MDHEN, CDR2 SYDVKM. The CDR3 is CASFAGVTSTDTQYF. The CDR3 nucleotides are TGTGCCAGCTTCGCAGGGGTGACTAGCACAGATACGCAGTATTTT.

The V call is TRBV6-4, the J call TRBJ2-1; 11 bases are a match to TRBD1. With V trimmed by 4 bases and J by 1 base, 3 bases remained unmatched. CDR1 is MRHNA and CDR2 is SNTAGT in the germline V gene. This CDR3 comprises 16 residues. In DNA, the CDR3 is TGTGCCAGCAGTGCGGGGACAGGGGGTTCCTACAATGAGCAGTTCTTC. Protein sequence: CASSAGTGGSYNEQFF.

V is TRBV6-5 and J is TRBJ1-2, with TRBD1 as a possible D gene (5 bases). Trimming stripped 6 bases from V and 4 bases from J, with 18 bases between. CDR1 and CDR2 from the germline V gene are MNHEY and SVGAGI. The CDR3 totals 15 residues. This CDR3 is CASSPLAGYAYGYTF. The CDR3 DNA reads TGTGCCAGCAGCCCGCTGGCAGGGTATGCCTATGGCTACACCTTC.

The CDR3 nucleotides are TGTGCCAGCAGCGTAACCGACAGGGGGCGCGGAGATACGCAGTATTTT. As protein: CASSVTDRGRGDTQYF. The chain uses TRBV9 and TRBJ2-3; 10 bases line up with TRBD1. This CDR3 comprises 16 residues. Germline-derived CDR1 and CDR2 are SGDLS and YYNGEE. V shed 1 base, J shed 5 bases, and the junction held 7 bases outside the gene matches.